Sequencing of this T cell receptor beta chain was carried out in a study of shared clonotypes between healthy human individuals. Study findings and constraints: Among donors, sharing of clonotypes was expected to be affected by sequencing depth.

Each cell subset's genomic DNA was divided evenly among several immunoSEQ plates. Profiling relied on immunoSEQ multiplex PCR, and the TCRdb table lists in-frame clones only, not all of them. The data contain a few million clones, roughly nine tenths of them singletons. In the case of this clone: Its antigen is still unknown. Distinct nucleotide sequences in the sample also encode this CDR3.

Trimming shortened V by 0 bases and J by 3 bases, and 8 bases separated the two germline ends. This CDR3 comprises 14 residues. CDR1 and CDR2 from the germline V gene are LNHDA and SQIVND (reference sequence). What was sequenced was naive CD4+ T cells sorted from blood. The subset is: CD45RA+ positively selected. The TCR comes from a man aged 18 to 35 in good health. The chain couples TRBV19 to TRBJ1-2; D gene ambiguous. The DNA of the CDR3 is TGTGCCAGTAGTATAGATCGGGCGGACTATGGCTACACCTTC. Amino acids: CASSIDRADYGYTF.